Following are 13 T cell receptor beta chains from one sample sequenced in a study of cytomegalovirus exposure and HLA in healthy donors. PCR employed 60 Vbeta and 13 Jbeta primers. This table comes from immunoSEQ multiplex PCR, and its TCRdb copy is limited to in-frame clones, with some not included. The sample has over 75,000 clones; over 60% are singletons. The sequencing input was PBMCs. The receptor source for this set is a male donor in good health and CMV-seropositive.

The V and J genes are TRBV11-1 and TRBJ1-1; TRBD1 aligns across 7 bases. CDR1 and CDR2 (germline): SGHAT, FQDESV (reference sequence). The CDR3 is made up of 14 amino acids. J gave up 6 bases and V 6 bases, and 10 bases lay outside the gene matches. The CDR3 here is CASRSTHRGAEAFF. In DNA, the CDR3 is TGTGCCAGCAGGTCGACACACAGGGGCGCTGAAGCTTTCTTT.

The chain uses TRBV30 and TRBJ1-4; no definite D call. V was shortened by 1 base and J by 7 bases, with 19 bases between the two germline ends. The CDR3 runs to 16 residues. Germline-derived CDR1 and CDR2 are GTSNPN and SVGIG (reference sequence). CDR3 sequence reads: CAWSEWGRTAGEKLFF. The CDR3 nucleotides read TGTGCCTGGAGTGAATGGGGTCGCACCGCGGGTGAAAAACTGTTTTTT. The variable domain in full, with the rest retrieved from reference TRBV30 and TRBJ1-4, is SQTIHQWPATLVQPVGSPLSLECTVEGTSNPNLYWYRQAAGRGLQLLFYSVGIGQISSEVPQNLSASRPQDRQFILSSKKLLLSDSGFYLCAWSEWGRTAGEKLFFGSGTQLSVL.

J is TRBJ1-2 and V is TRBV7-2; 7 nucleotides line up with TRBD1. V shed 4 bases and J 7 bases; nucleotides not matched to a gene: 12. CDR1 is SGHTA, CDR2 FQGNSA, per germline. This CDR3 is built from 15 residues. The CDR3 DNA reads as TGTGCCAGCAGCTCGAGACAGGGCAGGGAGAGTGGCTACACCTTC. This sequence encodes CASSSRQGRESGYTF.

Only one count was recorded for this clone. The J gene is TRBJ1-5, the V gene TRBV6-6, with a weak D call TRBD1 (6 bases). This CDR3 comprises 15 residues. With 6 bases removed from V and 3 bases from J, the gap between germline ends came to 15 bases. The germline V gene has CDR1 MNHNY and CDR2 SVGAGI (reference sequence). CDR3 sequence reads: CASRDVGANNQPQHF. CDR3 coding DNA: TGTGCCAGCAGGGACGTGGGGGCCAACAATCAGCCCCAGCATTTT.

The CDR3 nucleotides read TGTGCCAGCAGCTCTGGCCGGGACAGGGGTGTTTATGGCTACACCTTC. Residues: CASSSGRDRGVYGYTF. J is TRBJ1-2 and V is TRBV5-6; the match to TRBD1 covers 10 bases. V shed 3 bases, J shed 5 bases, and the junction held 10 bases outside the gene matches. The CDR3 has 16 amino acids. Germline V gene sequence: CDR1 SGHDT, CDR2 YYEEEE. Combining the CDR3 with reference TRBV5-6 and TRBJ1-2 gives the whole variable domain DAGVTQSPTHLIKTRGQQVTLRCSPKSGHDTVSWYQQALGQGPQFIFQYYEEEERQRGNFPDRFSGHQFPNYSSELNVNALLLGDSALYLCASSSGRDRGVYGYTFGSGTRLTVV.

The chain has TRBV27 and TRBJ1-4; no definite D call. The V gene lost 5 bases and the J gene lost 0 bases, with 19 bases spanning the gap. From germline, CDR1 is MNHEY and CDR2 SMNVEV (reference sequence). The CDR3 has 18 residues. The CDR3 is CASSLIWVAGATNEKLFF. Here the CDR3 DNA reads TGTGCCAGCAGTCTTATATGGGTCGCAGGTGCAACTAATGAAAAACTGTTTTTT.

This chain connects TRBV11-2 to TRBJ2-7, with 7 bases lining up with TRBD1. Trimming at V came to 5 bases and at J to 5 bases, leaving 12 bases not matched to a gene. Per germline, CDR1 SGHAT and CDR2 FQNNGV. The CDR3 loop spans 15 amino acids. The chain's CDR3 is CASSRGLQGSHEQYF. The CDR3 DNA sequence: TGTGCCAGCAGCCGCGGGCTACAGGGGTCCCACGAGCAGTACTTC.

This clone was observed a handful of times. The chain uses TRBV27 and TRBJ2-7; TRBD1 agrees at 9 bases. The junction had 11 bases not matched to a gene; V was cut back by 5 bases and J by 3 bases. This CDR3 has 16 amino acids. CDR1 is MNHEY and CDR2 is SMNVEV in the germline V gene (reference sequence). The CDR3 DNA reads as TGTGCCAGCAGTCACCACTTAGACAGGGGGATCTACGAGCAGTACTTC. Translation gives CASSHHLDRGIYEQYF.

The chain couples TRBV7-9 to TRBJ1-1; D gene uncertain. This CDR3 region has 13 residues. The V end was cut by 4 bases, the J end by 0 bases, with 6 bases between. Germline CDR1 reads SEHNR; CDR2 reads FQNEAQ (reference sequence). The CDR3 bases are TGTGCCAGCAGCTCATTCATGAACACTGAAGCTTTCTTT. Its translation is CASSSFMNTEAFF.

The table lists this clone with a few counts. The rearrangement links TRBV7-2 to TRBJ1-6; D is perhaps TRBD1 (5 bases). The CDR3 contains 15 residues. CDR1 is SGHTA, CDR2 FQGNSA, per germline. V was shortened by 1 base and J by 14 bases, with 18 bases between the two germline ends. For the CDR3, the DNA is TGTGCCAGCAGCTTAGAGGTGCTAACAGGTCGAACCCTCCACTTT. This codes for CASSLEVLTGRTLHF.

Written as DNA, the CDR3 is TGTGCCAGTTCTTGGGTTAGCGGGGTAGGAAACGAGCAGTACTTC. Its protein product is CASSWVSGVGNEQYF. V and J are TRBV19 and TRBJ2-7, with 8 bases matching TRBD2. V lost 8 bases and J lost 5; bases outside the gene matches: 14. This CDR3 region has 15 residues. The germline V gene encodes CDR1 LNHDA and CDR2 SQIVND (reference sequence). The full variable domain, with the rest looked up from reference TRBV19 and TRBJ2-7, is DGGITQSPKYLFRKEGQNVTLSCEQNLNHDAMYWYRQDPGQGLRLIYYSQIVNDFQKGDIAEGYSVSREKKESFPLTVTSAQKNPTAFYLCASSWVSGVGNEQYFGPGTRLTVT.

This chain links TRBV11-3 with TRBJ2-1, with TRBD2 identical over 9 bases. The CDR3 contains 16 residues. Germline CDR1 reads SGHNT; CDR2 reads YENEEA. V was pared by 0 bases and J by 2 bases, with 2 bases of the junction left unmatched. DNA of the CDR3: TGTGCCAGCAGCTTAGAAGCGGGGGGAGCCTACAATGAGCAGTTCTTC. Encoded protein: CASSLEAGGAYNEQFF. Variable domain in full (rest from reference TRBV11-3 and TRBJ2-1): EAGVVQSPRYKIIEKKQPVAFWCNPISGHNTLYWYLQNLGQGPELLIRYENEEAVDDSQLPKDRFSAERLKGVDSTLKIQPAELGDSAVYLCASSLEAGGAYNEQFFGPGTRLTVL.

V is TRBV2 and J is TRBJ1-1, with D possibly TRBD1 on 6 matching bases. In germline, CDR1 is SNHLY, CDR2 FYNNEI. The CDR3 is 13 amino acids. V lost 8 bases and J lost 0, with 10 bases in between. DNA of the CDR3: TGTGCCAGCGCCACAGGGCTGAACACTGAAGCTTTCTTT. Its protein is CASATGLNTEAFF.